The 4 T cell receptor beta chains below were found in one sample sequenced in a study of shared clonotypes between healthy human individuals. Libraries were prepared by immunoSEQ multiplex PCR; TCRdb keeps only in-frame clonotypes and omits some of them. The data contain roughly 2.5 million clones, more than 90% of them singletons. Sequencing used naive CD4+ T cells sorted from blood. Regarding subset: CD45RA+ positively selected. The receptors derive from a man aged 18 to 29 in good health.

V gene TRBV10-3 combines with J gene TRBJ2-3; 11 bases fit TRBD2. The V gene end was trimmed by 11 bases and the J gene end by 0 bases; junction bases not matched to a gene: 7. The CDR3 has 15 amino acids. Per germline, CDR1 ENHRY and CDR2 SYGVKD. CDR3 DNA: TGTGCCTCCGAACGGACTAGCGGGAGCACAGATACGCAGTATTTT. Translated, it gives CASERTSGSTDTQYF.

This rearrangement joins TRBV27 to TRBJ1-6; the D gene is possibly TRBD1 (6 bases). The CDR3 length is 17 residues. Trimming removed 3 bases from V and 0 bases from J, with 12 bases in between. Germline CDR1 is MNHEY and CDR2 is SMNVEV (reference sequence). The CDR3 sequence is CASSFRGRSSYNSPLHF. In DNA, the CDR3 is TGTGCCAGCAGTTTCAGGGGAAGGAGCTCCTATAATTCACCCCTCCACTTT.

The chain is built from TRBV5-1 and TRBJ1-1; 11 bases line up with TRBD1. CDR3 length: 16 residues. Per germline, CDR1 SGHRS and CDR2 YFSETQ. With 4 bases clipped from V and 0 bases from J, the junction kept 5 bases outside the gene matches. The CDR3 nucleotides are TGCGCCAGCAGCCGGCGGACAGGGGGCCTGAACACTGAAGCTTTCTTT. This gives the protein CASSRRTGGLNTEAFF. The full variable domain, in which reference TRBV5-1 and TRBJ1-1 provide the parts outside the CDR3, is KAGVTQTPRYLIKTRGQQVTLSCSPISGHRSVSWYQQTPGQGLQFLFEYFSETQRNKGNFPGRFSGRQFSNSRSEMNVSTLELGDSALYLCASSRRTGGLNTEAFFGQGTRLTVV.

The V gene is TRBV30, the J gene TRBJ2-2; D is tentatively TRBD1 or TRBD2 (5 bases each). CDR3 length: 14 amino acids. Trimming pared 4 bases from V and 5 bases from J, leaving 14 bases between. From germline, CDR1 is GTSNPN and CDR2 SVGIG (reference sequence). CDR3 nucleotide sequence: TGTGCCTGGATCCAGGGACCGGGAACCGGGGAGCTGTTTTTT. This sequence encodes CAWIQGPGTGELFF.